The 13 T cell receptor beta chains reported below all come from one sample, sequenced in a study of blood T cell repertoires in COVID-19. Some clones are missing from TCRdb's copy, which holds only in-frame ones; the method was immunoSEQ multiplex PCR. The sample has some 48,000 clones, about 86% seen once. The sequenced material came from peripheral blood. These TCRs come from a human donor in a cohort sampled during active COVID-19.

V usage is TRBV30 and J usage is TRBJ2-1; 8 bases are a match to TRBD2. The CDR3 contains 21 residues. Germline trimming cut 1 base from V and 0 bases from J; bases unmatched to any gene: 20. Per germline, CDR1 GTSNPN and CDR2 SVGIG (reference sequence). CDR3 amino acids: CAWSGIGRGAGTRSSYNEQFF. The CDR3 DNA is TGTGCCTGGAGTGGGATTGGGCGGGGGGCCGGTACAAGAAGCTCCTACAATGAGCAGTTCTTC.

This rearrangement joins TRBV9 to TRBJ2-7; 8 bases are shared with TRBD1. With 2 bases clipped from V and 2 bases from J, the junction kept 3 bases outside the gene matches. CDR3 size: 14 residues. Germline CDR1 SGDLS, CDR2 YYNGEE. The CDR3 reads CASSVGTGAYEQYF. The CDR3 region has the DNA TGTGCCAGCAGCGTGGGGACAGGCGCCTACGAGCAGTACTTC.

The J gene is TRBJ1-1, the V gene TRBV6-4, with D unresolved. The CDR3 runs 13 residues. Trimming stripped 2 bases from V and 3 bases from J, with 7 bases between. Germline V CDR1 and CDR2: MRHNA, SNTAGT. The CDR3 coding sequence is TGTGCCAGCAGTGACGACGGGGACACTGAAGCTTTCTTT. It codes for CASSDDGDTEAFF.

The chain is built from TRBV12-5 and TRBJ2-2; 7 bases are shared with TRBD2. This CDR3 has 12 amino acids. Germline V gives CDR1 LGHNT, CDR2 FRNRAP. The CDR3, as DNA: TGTGCAGAGCGGGATGACACCGGGGAGCTGTTTTTT. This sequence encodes CAERDDTGELFF.

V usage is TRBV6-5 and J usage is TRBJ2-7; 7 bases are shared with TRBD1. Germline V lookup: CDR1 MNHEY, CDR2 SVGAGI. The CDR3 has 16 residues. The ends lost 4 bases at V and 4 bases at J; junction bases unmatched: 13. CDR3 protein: CASSSPGQAYGYEQYF. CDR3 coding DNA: TGTGCCAGCAGTTCCCCAGGACAGGCTTACGGGTACGAGCAGTACTTC.

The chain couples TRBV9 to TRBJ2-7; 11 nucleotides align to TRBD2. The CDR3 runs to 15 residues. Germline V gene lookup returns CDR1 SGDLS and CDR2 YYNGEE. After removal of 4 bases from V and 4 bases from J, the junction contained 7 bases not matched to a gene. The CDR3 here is CASSLSGGALYEQYF. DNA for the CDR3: TGTGCCAGCAGCCTTAGCGGGGGGGCCTTGTACGAGCAGTACTTC.

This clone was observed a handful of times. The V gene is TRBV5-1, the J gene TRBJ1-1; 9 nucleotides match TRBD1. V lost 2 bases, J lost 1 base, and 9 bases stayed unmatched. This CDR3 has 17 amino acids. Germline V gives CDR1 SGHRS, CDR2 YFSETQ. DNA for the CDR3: TGCGCCAGCAGCTTCAAAACACAGGGGGCTCGGAACACTGAAGCTTTCTTT. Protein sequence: CASSFKTQGARNTEAFF.

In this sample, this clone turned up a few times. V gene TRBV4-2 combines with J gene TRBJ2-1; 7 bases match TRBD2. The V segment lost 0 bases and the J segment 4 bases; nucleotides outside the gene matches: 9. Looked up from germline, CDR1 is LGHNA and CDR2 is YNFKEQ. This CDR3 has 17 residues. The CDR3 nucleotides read TGTGCCAGCAGCCAAGATAGAGGTCTAGCGGCGTACAATGAGCAGTTCTTC. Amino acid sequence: CASSQDRGLAAYNEQFF.

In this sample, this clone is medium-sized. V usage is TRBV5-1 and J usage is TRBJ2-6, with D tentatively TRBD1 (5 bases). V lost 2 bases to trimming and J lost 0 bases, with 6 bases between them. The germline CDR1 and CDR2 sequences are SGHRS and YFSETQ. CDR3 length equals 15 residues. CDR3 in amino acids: CASSFDSSGANVLTF. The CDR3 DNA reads TGCGCCAGCAGCTTCGACAGCTCTGGGGCCAACGTCCTGACTTTC.

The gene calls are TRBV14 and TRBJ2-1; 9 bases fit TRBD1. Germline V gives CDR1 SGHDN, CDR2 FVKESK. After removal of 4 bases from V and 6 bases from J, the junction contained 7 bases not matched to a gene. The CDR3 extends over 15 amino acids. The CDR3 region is CASSPTGGTGNEQFF. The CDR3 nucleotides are TGTGCCAGCAGCCCGACAGGGGGAACGGGCAATGAGCAGTTCTTC. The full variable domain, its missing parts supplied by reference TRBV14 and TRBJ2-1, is EAGVTQFPSHSVIEKGQTVTLRCDPISGHDNLYWYRRVMGKEIKFLLHFVKESKQDESGMPNNRFLAERTGGTYSTLKVQPAELEDSGVYFCASSPTGGTGNEQFFGPGTRLTVL.

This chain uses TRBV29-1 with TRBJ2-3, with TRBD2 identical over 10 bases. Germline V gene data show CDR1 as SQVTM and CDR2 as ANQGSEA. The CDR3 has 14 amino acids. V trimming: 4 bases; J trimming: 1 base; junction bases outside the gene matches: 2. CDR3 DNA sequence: TGCAGCGTTGCCGGGACTAGCGGCACAGATACGCAGTATTTT. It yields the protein CSVAGTSGTDTQYF.

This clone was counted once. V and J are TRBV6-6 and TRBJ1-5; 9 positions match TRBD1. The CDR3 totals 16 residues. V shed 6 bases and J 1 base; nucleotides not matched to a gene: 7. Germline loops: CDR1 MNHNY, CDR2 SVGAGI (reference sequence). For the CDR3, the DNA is TGTGCCAGCAGGGGGGGCGGGACAGGGAGCAATCAGCCCCAGCATTTT. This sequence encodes CASRGGGTGSNQPQHF.

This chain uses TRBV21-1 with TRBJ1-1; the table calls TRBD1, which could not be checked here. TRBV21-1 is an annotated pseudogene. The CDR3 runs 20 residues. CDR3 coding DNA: TGTGCCAGCAGCAAATTTGACAGGGAAAGAGCCCCCAATTGGGACACTGAAGCTTTCTTT. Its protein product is CASSKFDRERAPNWDTEAFF.